This TCR beta chain comes out of a study of blood T cell repertoires in COVID-19. Study overall: PBMCs, B-cell-depleted T cells, or T cells were the source of the cDNA or gDNA that made up the material.

How the authors handled the data: Amplification of reference gene primers provided the estimated nucleated cell counts. Repertoires were generated with immunoSEQ multiplex PCR, while TCRdb's copy carries only in-frame clones and drops some. V and J calls and clone size come straight from that table; D and trimming were deduced from the DNA. The sample consists of around 250,000 clones, more than 70% of them appearing once. Germline V CDR1 and CDR2: SGHRS, YFSETQ. The V segment lost 1 base and the J segment 1 base; nucleotides outside the gene matches: 10. The length of the CDR3 is 18 residues. Participants were aged 18 to 89 years, lived in 24 US areas, and enrolled virtually. Allocation to cohorts depended on clinical history reported by the participants.

The gene calls are TRBV5-1 and TRBJ2-1, with 8 bases aligning to TRBD2. The clonotype originates from a woman aged 40 to 50 with acute COVID-19. The sample comprised PBMCs or T cells enriched from blood (not recorded which). The CDR3 sequence is CASSLYFGPGGSYNEQFF. As DNA, the CDR3 is TGCGCCAGCAGCTTGTACTTTGGTCCGGGAGGGTCCTACAATGAGCAGTTCTTC.